A single sample is the source of the 8 T cell receptor beta chains below, sequenced in a study of blood T cell repertoires in COVID-19. Clones were read by immunoSEQ multiplex PCR, and TCRdb kept only the in-frame ones, dropping some. The data contain 150,000 to 200,000 clones, around 86% of them seen just once; the ten biggest clones take up under 10%. The sample was peripheral blood. These receptors were taken from a woman aged 70-85 years with COVID-19, enrolled during active disease.

A few counts support this clone. V is TRBV6-2 or TRBV6-3 and J is TRBJ2-1; D remains unclear. The germline V gene has CDR1 MNHEY and CDR2 SVGEGT. This CDR3 has 13 amino acids. Trimming removed 7 bases at V and 4 bases at J, with 11 bases between. The CDR3 region is CASTPREYNEQFF. The CDR3 DNA sequence: TGTGCCAGCACCCCGAGAGAGTACAATGAGCAGTTCTTC.

The V call is TRBV27, the J call TRBJ2-1, with 7 bases aligning to TRBD1. The CDR3 has 15 amino acids. The junction had 8 bases not matched to a gene; V was cut back by 6 bases and J by 3 bases. The germline V gene encodes CDR1 MNHEY and CDR2 SMNVEV (reference sequence). CDR3 sequence reads: CASRLNRDSYNEQFF. The CDR3 bases are TGTGCCAGCAGGCTGAACCGGGACAGCTACAATGAGCAGTTCTTC.

V and J are TRBV2 and TRBJ1-2; the D is unclear. V lost 5 bases, J lost 4 bases, and 8 bases lay in between. Germline assignment: CDR1 SNHLY and CDR2 FYNNEI. This CDR3 region has 12 residues. This CDR3 reads CASSFSSYGYTF. The CDR3 DNA sequence: TGTGCCAGCAGTTTCTCTTCCTATGGCTACACCTTC.

This chain links TRBV28 with TRBJ2-2, with D unclear. The CDR3 contains 14 residues. Germline V gives CDR1 MDHEN, CDR2 SYDVKM. The V gene lost 5 bases and the J gene lost 6 bases, with 13 bases spanning the gap. The CDR3 DNA reads as TGTGCCAGCAGTCTTATCACGGTCTCCGGGGAGCTGTTTTTT. Protein sequence: CASSLITVSGELFF.

The rearrangement uses TRBV28 and TRBJ2-5; 8 nucleotides agree with TRBD1. Germline loops: CDR1 MDHEN, CDR2 SYDVKM. Germline trimming cut 8 bases from V and 2 bases from J; bases unmatched to any gene: 7. This CDR3 has 14 residues. CDR3 coding DNA: TGTGCCAGCGCCTCGACAGGGGCTCAAGAGACCCAGTACTTC. This sequence encodes CASASTGAQETQYF.

The chain has TRBV5-4 and TRBJ2-1, with D perhaps matching TRBD2 (6 bases). This CDR3 has 15 residues. The V end was cut by 6 bases, the J end by 6 bases, with 19 bases between. CDR1 SGHNT and CDR2 YYREEE come from the germline V gene (reference sequence). CDR3 residues: CASNAEGRLVNEQFF. CDR3 sequence (DNA): TGTGCCAGCAACGCGGAGGGTCGGCTAGTCAATGAGCAGTTCTTC. The whole variable domain, filled in from reference TRBV5-4 and TRBJ2-1, reads ETGVTQSPTHLIKTRGQQVTLRCSSQSGHNTVSWYQQALGQGPQFIFQYYREEENGRGNFPPRFSGLQFPNYSSELNVNALELDDSALYLCASNAEGRLVNEQFFGPGTRLTVL.

The chain has TRBV27 and TRBJ1-5; D is ambiguous. The CDR3 covers 13 residues. Germline assignment: CDR1 MNHEY and CDR2 SMNVEV (reference sequence). V was clipped by 6 bases and J by 6 bases, with 12 bases between them. The CDR3 here is CASSWSGTQPQHF. CDR3 bases: TGTGCCAGCAGCTGGAGTGGAACTCAGCCCCAGCATTTT.

The rearrangement joins TRBV24-1 to TRBJ1-3; the match to TRBD1 covers 9 bases. CDR1 is KGHDR and CDR2 is SFDVKD in the germline V gene. Unmatched junction bases numbered 5, after V lost 2 bases and J lost 4 bases. CDR3 length: 16 residues. CDR3 in DNA: TGTGCCACCAGTGATTCGGGACAGGGACCAGGAAACACCATATATTTT. The encoded protein is CATSDSGQGPGNTIYF.